The 20 T cell receptor beta chains below come from one sample, sequenced in a study of Ad26.COV2.S vaccination and SARS-CoV-2 variants. TCRdb's copy holds only in-frame clones and misses some; the assay was immunoSEQ multiplex PCR. The repertoire includes hundreds of thousands of clones, 88% of them detected once, and around 6.4% sits in the top ten. Treatment: about 20 received Ad26.COV2.S at low or high dose, single or two shots; a few received placebo; per-sample allocation not given. Sampling was done on day 63 after the first vaccine or placebo injection. The specimen was peripheral blood, collected in a trial of Ad26.COV2.S vaccine versus placebo. These receptors all stem from a person aged 18-65 years who received the Ad26.COV2.S COVID-19 vaccine or a placebo.

CDR3 amino acids: CASSPDRVRQPQHF. CDR3 nucleotide sequence: TGTGCCAGTAGTCCGGACAGGGTACGGCAGCCCCAGCATTTT. The rearrangement links TRBV19 to TRBJ1-5, with 8 bases lining up with TRBD1. The CDR3 spans 14 residues. Germline V CDR1 and CDR2: LNHDA, SQIVND (reference sequence). V lost 5 bases, J lost 7 bases, and 7 bases stayed unmatched.

This clone was seen a single time. The V and J genes are TRBV5-5 and TRBJ1-6; 10 bases are a match to TRBD1. The CDR3 contains 15 residues. V dropped 2 bases and J dropped 9; count of bases not matched to a gene: 5. Germline V gene data show CDR1 as SGHKS and CDR2 as YYEKEE (reference sequence). The CDR3 here is CASSLDRGLGSPLHF. The CDR3 nucleotides read TGTGCCAGCAGCTTAGACAGGGGGCTGGGTTCACCCCTCCACTTT.

The V gene is TRBV6-1, the J gene TRBJ1-6; D remains unclear. Per germline, CDR1 MNHNS and CDR2 SASEGT. V was pared by 3 bases and J by 7 bases, with 7 bases between. CDR3 size: 13 residues. The CDR3 reads CASSDRLNSPLHF. The CDR3 coding sequence is TGTGCCAGCAGTGACAGGTTGAATTCACCCCTCCACTTT.

The J gene is TRBJ2-5, the V gene TRBV19; TRBD2 aligns across 13 bases. J gave up 1 base and V 1 base, and 0 bases lay outside the gene matches. The CDR3 sequence is 16 residues long. Germline assignment: CDR1 LNHDA and CDR2 SQIVND (reference sequence). The chain's CDR3 is CASSIGTSGSQETQYF. Written as DNA, the CDR3 is TGTGCCAGTAGTATAGGGACTAGCGGGAGCCAAGAGACCCAGTACTTC.

The V gene is TRBV30, the J gene TRBJ1-3, with a tentative D call TRBD1 (6 bases). Germline CDR1 reads GTSNPN; CDR2 reads SVGIG (reference sequence). CDR3 length: 12 residues. V was cut by 7 bases and J by 4 bases, with 11 bases left in between. CDR3: CASQGIGNTIYF. In DNA, the CDR3 is TGTGCCTCACAGGGAATCGGAAACACCATATATTTT.

The chain is built from TRBV6-5 and TRBJ2-7, with TRBD1 matching 12 bases. Germline V gene sequence: CDR1 MNHEY, CDR2 SVGAGI. This CDR3 has 14 amino acids. The J segment lost 5 bases and the V segment lost 6 bases, leaving 5 bases of the junction unmatched. CDR3 DNA sequence: TGTGCCAGCAGGGCGGGACAGGGGGCCAACGAGCAGTACTTC. Translated, it gives CASRAGQGANEQYF.

V is TRBV6-6 and J is TRBJ1-6; D is unresolved. CDR3 length: 16 amino acids. The V gene's germline CDR1 is MNHNY and CDR2 SVGAGI (reference sequence). Trimming removed 0 bases at V and 8 bases at J, with 14 bases between. The CDR3 region is CASSYSPAGWDSPLHF. In DNA, the CDR3 is TGTGCCAGCAGTTACTCCCCCGCGGGGTGGGATTCACCCCTCCACTTT.

The rearrangement joins TRBV7-9 to TRBJ1-5; unclear D gene. This CDR3 is built from 16 residues. Germline CDR1 SEHNR, CDR2 FQNEAQ (reference sequence). V lost 2 bases and J lost 2, with 13 bases in between. The CDR3 sequence: CASSLTGGGGNQPQHF. As DNA, the CDR3 is TGTGCCAGCAGCTTAACTGGCGGTGGGGGCAATCAGCCCCAGCATTTT.

The count of this clone is one. The chain has TRBV28 and TRBJ2-7; D uncertain. V was pared by 3 bases and J by 1 base, with 16 bases between. The CDR3 length is 16 residues. Germline-derived CDR1 and CDR2 are MDHEN and SYDVKM. Here the CDR3 DNA reads TGTGCCAGCAGTTTCCCCCTTTGGAGAGGATCCTACGAGCAGTACTTC. This translates into CASSFPLWRGSYEQYF.

J is TRBJ1-4 and V is TRBV6-5; 7 positions match TRBD1. Germline V gene data show CDR1 as MNHEY and CDR2 as SVGAGI. J lost 4 bases, V lost 5 bases, and 7 bases had no gene match. The CDR3 spans 15 residues. The CDR3 here is CASSQQGLRNEKLFF. The CDR3 DNA sequence: TGTGCCAGCAGTCAACAGGGGCTTCGTAATGAAAAACTGTTTTTT.

The V and J genes are TRBV24-1 and TRBJ1-2; TRBD1 agrees at 10 bases. The CDR3 consists of 16 residues. Germline CDR1 and CDR2: KGHDR and SFDVKD. V gave up 2 bases and J gave up 7 bases; unmatched junction bases: 9. DNA for the CDR3: TGTGCCACCAGTGATTCGAGGACAGGGGGAGTGGGTGGCTACACCTTC. Translated: CATSDSRTGGVGGYTF.

The DNA of the CDR3 is TGTGCCAGCAGCTTAAGTGGACAGGGCCGTTCACCCCTCCACTTT. Translated: CASSLSGQGRSPLHF. V is TRBV7-3 and J is TRBJ1-6; 8 bases map to TRBD1. The CDR3 covers 15 residues. Germline V gives CDR1 SGHTA, CDR2 FQGTGA. Unmatched junction bases numbered 5, after V lost 1 base and J lost 9 bases. Full variable domain (outside the CDR3, taken from reference TRBV7-3 and TRBJ1-6): GAGVSQTPSNKVTEKGKYVELRCDPISGHTALYWYRQSLGQGPEFLIYFQGTGAADDSGLPNDRFFAVRPEGSVSTLKIQRTERGDSAVYLCASSLSGQGRSPLHFGNGTRLTVT.

V is TRBV27 and J is TRBJ2-7; D is unresolved. Germline values: CDR1 MNHEY, CDR2 SMNVEV (reference sequence). This CDR3 spans 14 amino acids. With 4 bases removed from V and 0 bases from J, the gap between germline ends came to 10 bases. In DNA, the CDR3 is TGTGCCAGCAGTTCGGGCCTCAGCTCCTACGAGCAGTACTTC. It specifies CASSSGLSSYEQYF.

The chain has TRBV28 and TRBJ2-7, with 8 bases fitting TRBD2. This CDR3 contains 14 residues. CDR1 is MDHEN, CDR2 SYDVKM, per germline. V shed 7 bases and J 2 bases; nucleotides not matched to a gene: 7. CDR3 sequence (DNA): TGTGCCAGCATAGAGGGCGGGAGGCCCTACGAGCAGTACTTC. Amino acid sequence: CASIEGGRPYEQYF.

The table lists this clone with a count of one. The chain uses TRBV7-9 and TRBJ2-7, with 7 bases lining up with TRBD1. The CDR3 totals 14 residues. J lost 3 bases, V lost 1 base, and 3 bases had no gene match. Germline V lookup: CDR1 SEHNR, CDR2 FQNEAQ (reference sequence). Written as DNA, the CDR3 is TGTGCCAGCAGCTTAGGGACAGGCATCTACGAGCAGTACTTC. It translates to CASSLGTGIYEQYF.

The J gene is TRBJ2-5, the V gene TRBV18; 7 bases agree with TRBD2. The CDR3 consists of 13 residues. With 1 base clipped from V and 4 bases from J, the junction kept 0 bases outside the gene matches. In germline, CDR1 is KGHSH, CDR2 LQKENI. Written as DNA, the CDR3 is TGTGCCAGCTCACCACGGGGGGGAGAGACCCAGTACTTC. Amino acid sequence: CASSPRGGETQYF.

The V call is TRBV7-9, the J call TRBJ1-5; D uncertain. Germline CDR1 is SEHNR and CDR2 is FQNEAQ (reference sequence). V was trimmed by 1 base and J by 6 bases, leaving 7 bases between them. CDR3 length: 13 amino acids. DNA for the CDR3: TGTGCCAGCAGCTTAGGGGAGGGTCAGCCCCAGCATTTT. Protein: CASSLGEGQPQHF.

The chain joins TRBV9 to TRBJ2-7; TRBD1 agrees at 8 bases. Per germline, CDR1 SGDLS and CDR2 YYNGEE. V was pared by 4 bases and J by 2 bases, with 2 bases of the junction left unmatched. The CDR3 length is 13 residues. CDR3 DNA: TGTGCCAGCAGCTCAGGGGGCGCCTACGAGCAGTACTTC. Amino acids: CASSSGGAYEQYF.

This chain connects TRBV5-1 to TRBJ2-7, with a possible D match to TRBD2 (5 bases). V lost 7 bases to trimming and J lost 6 bases, with 11 bases between them. CDR1 is SGHRS and CDR2 is YFSETQ in the germline V gene. This CDR3 spans 11 amino acids. In nucleotides, the CDR3 is TGCGCCAGCTCCCTCCGGGGCGAGCAGTACTTC. It encodes CASSLRGEQYF.

The chain joins TRBV5-1 to TRBJ1-5; a weak D match, TRBD1 (5 bases). Trimming took off 4 bases at V and 0 bases at J, with 11 bases between the two ends. Germline V gives CDR1 SGHRS, CDR2 YFSETQ. This CDR3 is 15 amino acids long. CDR3 sequence: CASSPGHNSNQPQHF. The DNA of the CDR3 is TGCGCCAGCAGCCCCGGACACAATAGCAATCAGCCCCAGCATTTT.